The source of this T cell receptor (beta chain) is a study of beta chain features in type 1 diabetes. Study results and limitations: The question left open here concerned HLA type influencing TCRB rearrangement.

Comment on this clone: Antigen: not known.

Every bit of the isolated RNA underwent reverse transcription, so sequencing read expressed TCRB transcripts. About 3.7 million reads per sample were averaged for naive, central memory and regulatory samples. The table came from immunoSEQ multiplex PCR; TCRdb's copy has only in-frame clones and leaves some out. The sample shows fewer than 400,000 clones, roughly 8% of them seen only once. Germline lookup yields CDR1 MNHNY and CDR2 SVGAGI (reference sequence). V dropped 0 bases and J dropped 6; count of bases not matched to a gene: 5. The CDR3 contains 15 residues. Cell sorting via CD45RO/CCR7/CD25/CD127/CD95/CD27 was performed to obtain CD4+ naive, central memory, regulatory and stem cell-like memory cells.

The TCR comes from a woman under 30 in good health. The genes are TRBV6-6 and TRBJ1-5; TRBD1 matches 7 bases. Sequencing input: central memory CD4+ T cells from blood. The CDR3 region is CASSYSGGLGQPQHF. CDR3 DNA sequence: TGTGCCAGCAGTTACTCAGGGGGCCTCGGTCAGCCCCAGCATTTT.